Below, 25 T cell receptor beta chains from the same sample are listed, as sequenced in a study of T cells after yellow fever vaccination. TCRdb passed the 5' RACE reads through MiXCR, listing each CDR3 protein once. The sample lists around 300,000 distinct CDR3 sequences; about 4% were seen once. The sample was PBMCs, taken 5 days after the yellow fever booster vaccination. These receptors originate from a man younger than 35 who received the YFV17D yellow fever vaccine.

Only a few counts were recorded for this clonotype. As DNA, the CDR3 is TGCAGTGCAAAGACTAGCGGGGGGGTCAGGGAGCAGTTCTTC. Translating it yields CSAKTSGGVREQFF. This chain joins TRBV20-1 and TRBJ2-1, with TRBD2 matching over 14 bases. The CDR3 loop spans 14 amino acids. The germline V gene encodes CDR1 DFQATT and CDR2 SNEGSKA (reference sequence). Trimming cost V 6 bases and J 10 bases; bases outside gene matches: 8.

This clonotype was counted only a few times. The chain couples TRBV7-2 to TRBJ2-3; D unclear. From germline, CDR1 is SGHTA and CDR2 FQGNSA. The length of the CDR3 is 14 residues. V was trimmed by 1 base and J by 5 bases, leaving 10 bases between them. The chain's CDR3 is CASSLESRGDTQYF. CDR3 DNA sequence: TGTGCCAGCAGCTTAGAGTCTCGCGGAGATACGCAGTATTTT.

The chain has TRBV6-2 or TRBV6-3 and TRBJ1-5; D uncertain. The CDR3 loop spans 14 amino acids. The germline V gene has CDR1 MNHEY and CDR2 SVGEGT. V was pared by 1 base and J by 4 bases, with 8 bases between. This CDR3 reads CASSYWGPNQPQHF. In DNA form, the CDR3 reads TGTGCCAGCAGTTACTGGGGTCCAAATCAGCCCCAGCATTTT.

This clonotype was seen only a few times. V gene TRBV4-1 combines with J gene TRBJ2-1; D may be TRBD1 (6 bases). The CDR3 extends over 14 amino acids. V was cut by 3 bases and J by 8 bases, with 14 bases left in between. CDR1 and CDR2 from the germline V gene are MGHRA and YSYEKL. CDR3 protein: CASSQHNGGYEQFF. DNA for the CDR3: TGCGCCAGCAGCCAGCACAATGGGGGCTATGAGCAGTTCTTC.

This clonotype has only a few counts. The chain carries TRBV3-1 and TRBJ1-2; no clear D. The CDR3 consists of 13 residues. The germline CDR1 and CDR2 sequences are LGHDT and YNNKEL (reference sequence). The V end was cut by 4 bases, the J end by 4 bases, with 10 bases between. CDR3 nucleotide sequence: TGTGCCAGCAGCCCCGACAAGACCTATGGCTACACCTTC. This translates into CASSPDKTYGYTF. Full variable domain (missing parts from reference TRBV3-1 and TRBJ1-2): DTAVSQTPKYLVTQMGNDKSIKCEQNLGHDTMYWYKQDSKKFLKIMFSYNNKELIINETVPNRFSPKSPDKAHLNLHINSLELGDSAVYFCASSPDKTYGYTFGSGTRLTVV.

This clonotype showed up many times. The rearrangement joins TRBV4-2 to TRBJ2-7, with 7 bases lining up with TRBD2. Germline CDR1 reads LGHNA; CDR2 reads YNFKEQ. The CDR3 contains 14 residues. Losses at the gene ends were 3 bases for V and 4 bases for J; bases not matched to a gene: 6. Here the CDR3 DNA reads TGTGCCAGCAGCCAGTACGGGACTACTTACGAGCAGTACTTC. This gives the protein CASSQYGTTYEQYF.

This clonotype was picked up a small number of times. V is TRBV7-2 and J is TRBJ2-3, with no clear D. V was clipped by 1 base and J by 2 bases, with 10 bases between them. This CDR3 region has 15 residues. Looked up from germline, CDR1 is SGHTA and CDR2 is FQGNSA. The CDR3 DNA follows: TGTGCCAGCAGCTTAGTAGGGCGAATCACAGATACGCAGTATTTT. Protein product: CASSLVGRITDTQYF.

This clonotype was detected only a few times. The chain uses TRBV15 and TRBJ1-5; 9 bases line up with TRBD1. This CDR3 region has 13 residues. The germline gives CDR1 LNHNV, CDR2 YYDKDF (reference sequence). V trimming: 4 bases; J trimming: 7 bases; junction bases outside the gene matches: 2. Here the CDR3 reads CATSNRGQQPQHF. The CDR3 DNA follows: TGTGCCACCAGCAACAGGGGGCAACAGCCCCAGCATTTT.

This clonotype was recorded at least ten times. This chain connects TRBV4-3 to TRBJ2-2, with D perhaps matching TRBD1 or TRBD2 (5 bases each). CDR3 length equals 15 residues. Trimming pared 4 bases from V and 2 bases from J, leaving 11 bases between. Germline values: CDR1 LGHNA, CDR2 YSLEER. The CDR3 DNA reads TGCGCCAGCAGCCCCGCCGGGACCAACACCGGGGAGCTGTTTTTT. This gives the protein CASSPAGTNTGELFF.

The genes are TRBV27 and TRBJ1-2, with D perhaps TRBD1 (6 bases). Trimming removed 7 bases at V and 8 bases at J, with 17 bases between. Germline-derived CDR1 and CDR2 are MNHEY and SMNVEV (reference sequence). The CDR3 contains 13 residues. The CDR3 protein is CASKPRGQGGYTF. The CDR3 coding sequence is TGTGCCAGCAAACCACGGGGGCAGGGGGGCTACACCTTC.

This clonotype appeared many times. This chain connects TRBV4-2 to TRBJ2-7; D not certain. The CDR3 contains 13 residues. The germline V and J ends were trimmed by 1 base and 3 bases, with 7 bases remaining between them. Germline values: CDR1 LGHNA, CDR2 YNFKEQ. CDR3 nucleotides: TGTGCCAGCAGCCAAGGGCGACGCTACGAGCAGTACGTC. Translating it yields CASSQGRRYEQYV.

The chain recombines TRBV29-1 with TRBJ1-2, with a tentative D call TRBD1 (5 bases). Trimming removed 4 bases at V and 2 bases at J, with 11 bases between. This CDR3 has 13 residues. Germline-derived CDR1 and CDR2 are SQVTM and ANQGSEA. The CDR3: CSVVPGENYGYTF. The CDR3 nucleotides are TGCAGCGTTGTCCCGGGGGAGAACTATGGCTACACCTTC.

The CDR3 loop reads CASSDQPSSMGYTF. DNA for the CDR3: TGTGCCAGCAGTGACCAGCCCAGTAGCATGGGCTACACCTTC. V is TRBV27 and J is TRBJ1-2; D ambiguous. There are 14 residues in the CDR3. Germline CDR1 is MNHEY and CDR2 is SMNVEV (reference sequence). The V gene lost 5 bases and the J gene lost 8 bases, with 18 bases spanning the gap.

This clonotype has at least ten counts. This chain uses TRBV6-2 or TRBV6-3 with TRBJ2-1; the D gene is possibly TRBD1 (7 bases). Germline V CDR1 and CDR2: MNHEY, SVGEGT. CDR3 length: 17 amino acids. The ends were cut back, 6 bases at V and 8 bases at J, with 26 bases in the middle. CDR3 residues: CASRNPPTGRFGDEQFF. The DNA for the CDR3 is TGTGCCAGCAGAAACCCCCCGACAGGGAGGTTTGGAGATGAGCAGTTCTTC.

In its sample, this clonotype was seen a few times. The V gene is TRBV7-2, the J gene TRBJ2-5; D call uncertain. CDR1 and CDR2 from the germline V gene are SGHTA and FQGNSA. V dropped 5 bases and J dropped 1 base, with 14 bases sitting between them. There are 15 residues in the CDR3. CDR3 nucleotide sequence: TGTGCCAGCAGCACCAGACGGACCGTCCAAGAGACCCAGTACTTC. This translates into CASSTRRTVQETQYF. Full variable domain (rest looked up from reference TRBV7-2 and TRBJ2-5): GAGVSQSPSNKVTEKGKDVELRCDPISGHTALYWYRQSLGQGLEFLIYFQGNSAPDKSGLPSDRFSAERTGGSVSTLTIQRTQQEDSAVYLCASSTRRTVQETQYFGPGTRLLVL.

This clonotype showed up just a few times. V gene TRBV27 combines with J gene TRBJ1-2; 7 nucleotides align to TRBD1. The germline gives CDR1 MNHEY, CDR2 SMNVEV (reference sequence). The V segment lost 5 bases and the J segment 6 bases; nucleotides outside the gene matches: 6. The CDR3 contains 13 residues. The DNA for the CDR3 is TGTGCCAGCAGTGGATCGGGACAGAATGGCTACACCTTC. This gives the protein CASSGSGQNGYTF.

The V call is TRBV5-1, the J call TRBJ2-6; D is perhaps TRBD1 (5 bases). This CDR3 spans 16 amino acids. The germline gives CDR1 SGHRS, CDR2 YFSETQ. V gave up 4 bases and J gave up 1 base, with 12 bases separating them. CDR3 nucleotide sequence: TGCGCCAGCAGCAAAAGACAGTTTTCTGGGGCCAACGTCCTGACTTTC. Protein sequence: CASSKRQFSGANVLTF.

In this sample, this clonotype turned up a few times. This chain joins TRBV7-2 and TRBJ2-7, with a tentative D call TRBD1 (5 bases). V was pared by 5 bases and J by 6 bases, with 8 bases between. Germline V gives CDR1 SGHTA, CDR2 FQGNSA. The CDR3 contains 11 residues. CDR3 nucleotides: TGTGCCAGCAGCCCCAGGGTCGAGCAGTACTTC. It specifies CASSPRVEQYF.

CDR3 in amino acids: CASSLPRGAVAFF. The CDR3 nucleotides are TGCGCCAGCAGCCTCCCTCGGGGGGCTGTCGCTTTCTTT. V is TRBV4-1 and J is TRBJ1-1; possible D gene TRBD1, 6 bases. The CDR3 contains 13 residues. The V gene lost 4 bases and the J gene lost 11 bases, with 17 bases spanning the gap. The germline CDR1 and CDR2 sequences are MGHRA and YSYEKL.

The J gene is TRBJ1-1, the V gene TRBV5-1; 8 positions match TRBD1. CDR1 SGHRS and CDR2 YFSETQ come from the germline V gene. The CDR3 covers 16 residues. Unmatched junction bases numbered 14, after V lost 2 bases and J lost 8 bases. For the CDR3, the DNA is TGCGCCAGCAGCTTATCCAGGGGGCGCAACGTTATGGAAGCTTTCTTT. Protein sequence: CASSLSRGRNVMEAFF.

The chain carries TRBV20-1 and TRBJ1-2; D is unresolved. CDR1 and CDR2 from the germline V gene are DFQATT and SNEGSKA (reference sequence). Trimming took 1 base from V and 6 from J, leaving 12 bases between them. This CDR3 region has 13 residues. The CDR3 reads CSARVLDVNGYTF. The CDR3 DNA is TGCAGTGCTAGAGTATTGGACGTCAATGGCTACACCTTC.

This clonotype was observed a few times. J is TRBJ1-5 and V is TRBV6-5; possible D gene TRBD1, 5 bases. This CDR3 has 13 residues. V shed 6 bases and J shed 10 bases, with 16 bases lying between them. The germline V gene encodes CDR1 MNHEY and CDR2 SVGAGI. CDR3 sequence (DNA): TGTGCCAGCAGGGGGGGTTCTGAGCATCCCCAGCATTTT. It translates to CASRGGSEHPQHF.

In its sample, this clonotype was seen a few times. This chain joins TRBV6-1 and TRBJ2-5; weak D call: TRBD1 (5 bases). Germline V lookup: CDR1 MNHNS, CDR2 SASEGT. Trimming removed 1 base at V and 6 bases at J, with 9 bases between. This CDR3 is 13 amino acids long. CDR3 sequence: CASSEVPGQTQYF. The CDR3 DNA reads TGTGCCAGCAGTGAAGTCCCAGGGCAGACCCAGTACTTC.

This clonotype was seen more than once but under ten times. The chain carries TRBV2 and TRBJ2-5; D is unclear. This CDR3 is built from 14 residues. The germline V gene encodes CDR1 SNHLY and CDR2 FYNNEI. The CDR3 is CAVAFTGTGETQYF. CDR3 bases: TGTGCAGTGGCGTTCACCGGCACTGGGGAGACCCAGTACTTC.

This clonotype was counted a few times. The chain couples TRBV2 to TRBJ2-1; 11 positions agree with TRBD1. Germline V gene sequence: CDR1 SNHLY, CDR2 FYNNEI. Trimming took 4 bases from V and 10 from J; bases not matched to a gene: 9. CDR3 length: 15 residues. The chain's CDR3 is CASSGWTGGVDEQFF. CDR3 DNA: TGTGCCAGCAGTGGATGGACAGGGGGCGTCGACGAGCAGTTCTTC. The full variable domain, with the rest looked up from reference TRBV2 and TRBJ2-1, is EPEVTQTPSHQVTQMGQEVILRCVPISNHLYFYWYRQILGQKVEFLVSFYNNEISEKSEIFDDQFSVERPDGSNFTLKIRSTKLEDSAMYFCASSGWTGGVDEQFFGPGTRLTVL.